This section outlines one T cell receptor beta chain sequence together with its context. Its antigen is currently unknown. This could be a read error, since a much larger clone is one nucleotide away. Primers used in a second PCR of about 7 to 12 cycles were a sample-barcoded 5' primer and a J-beta primer mix. Carrying 12 random nucleotides, a template-switch adaptor labeled each individual cDNA molecule. MiXCR was run by TCRdb on the 5' RACE reads, yielding one entry per CDR3 protein. The data show about 1,500,000 distinct CDR3 sequences, roughly 28% seen once. These data come from a study of blood T cells in healthy people across ages. Each donor supplied approximately 10 milliliters of peripheral blood. Per-sample yields of isolated PBMCs were at least 6 million. Study-level points and caveats: While age rose, TCR beta diversity per million T cells dropped in a roughly linear way.

This CDR3 is built from 16 residues. V gave up 1 base and J gave up 4 bases, with 18 bases separating them. Germline CDR1 is DFQATT and CDR2 is SNEGSKA (reference sequence). The source is a woman under 40 in good health. The sample consisted of blood. The V gene is TRBV20-1, the J gene TRBJ2-3, with D possibly TRBD2 on 7 matching bases. CDR3 sequence reads: CSARGAGAGGADTQYF. The CDR3 coding sequence is TGCAGTGCTAGAGGTGCGGGGGCTGGGGGCGCAGATACGCAGTATTTT.